Below, 13 T cell receptor beta chains from the same sample are listed, as sequenced in a study of T cell responses to AZD1222 COVID-19 vaccine. Only in-frame clones appear in the TCRdb table, and some are missing; sequencing was by immunoSEQ multiplex PCR. The sample consists of 98,000 or so clones, about 86% of them appearing once. The specimen comprised peripheral blood, sampled on day 0 of AZD1222 vaccination. The source of these receptors is an adult in good health.

The chain carries TRBV7-9 and TRBJ2-3, with D tentatively TRBD1 (6 bases). Trimming stripped 1 base from V and 0 bases from J, with 8 bases between. Germline CDR1 SEHNR, CDR2 FQNEAQ (reference sequence). The CDR3 is 15 amino acids. The CDR3 coding sequence is TGTGCCAGCAGCTTAGAGGGGGTTAGCACAGATACGCAGTATTTT. Translating gives CASSLEGVSTDTQYF.

The chain couples TRBV6-6 to TRBJ2-5; D unresolved. This CDR3 is built from 13 residues. Trimming removed 2 bases at V and 3 bases at J, with 7 bases between. Germline V CDR1 and CDR2: MNHNY, SVGAGI (reference sequence). The DNA for the CDR3 is TGTGCCAGCAGTTACCCAAGCGAAGAGACCCAGTACTTC. Translating it yields CASSYPSEETQYF.

In nucleotides, the CDR3 is TGTGCCAGCAGCCGGGGACCGAGCTCTGGAAACACCATATATTTT. This translates into CASSRGPSSGNTIYF. The chain carries TRBV14 and TRBJ1-3, with TRBD1 as a possible D gene (5 bases). Trimming shortened V by 4 bases and J by 0 bases, and 10 bases separated the two germline ends. Germline lookup yields CDR1 SGHDN and CDR2 FVKESK. The CDR3 contains 15 residues.

This sequence joins TRBV13 and TRBJ2-7; the D gene is possibly TRBD1 (6 bases). The CDR3 sequence is 13 residues long. Germline values: CDR1 PRHDT, CDR2 FYEKMQ (reference sequence). V lost 6 bases to trimming and J lost 6 bases, with 15 bases between them. The CDR3 coding sequence is TGTGCCAGCAGAGTCTACAGGGATTTCGAGCAGTACTTC. Encoded protein: CASRVYRDFEQYF.

The rearrangement joins TRBV7-9 to TRBJ1-3, with 8 bases lining up with TRBD1. Per the germline V gene, CDR1 is SEHNR and CDR2 is FQNEAQ (reference sequence). The J segment lost 2 bases and the V segment lost 5 bases, leaving 8 bases of the junction unmatched. The CDR3 covers 16 residues. The CDR3 reads CASSRPTGEAGNTIYF. In DNA form, the CDR3 reads TGTGCCAGCAGCAGGCCGACAGGGGAAGCTGGAAACACCATATATTTT.

J is TRBJ2-6 and V is TRBV28; no definite D call. CDR1 is MDHEN and CDR2 is SYDVKM in the germline V gene. V was pared by 8 bases and J by 8 bases, with 19 bases between. The CDR3 has 15 amino acids. CDR3 loop: CASVLDGTFPNVLTF. As DNA, the CDR3 is TGTGCCAGCGTTCTCGACGGTACCTTTCCCAACGTCCTGACTTTC. Full variable domain (outside the CDR3, taken from reference TRBV28 and TRBJ2-6): DVKVTQSSRYLVKRTGEKVFLECVQDMDHENMFWYRQDPGLGLRLIYFSYDVKMKEKGDIPEGYSVSREKKERFSLILESASTNQTSMYLCASVLDGTFPNVLTFGAGSRLTVL.

This clone was recorded only once. The V and J genes are TRBV11-2 and TRBJ2-2, with 8 bases aligning to TRBD1. Trimming removed 5 bases from V and 1 base from J; junction bases left unmatched: 3. Germline V CDR1 and CDR2: SGHAT, FQNNGV. This CDR3 has 15 amino acids. The CDR3 reads CASSQGTGNTGELFF. As DNA, the CDR3 is TGTGCCAGCAGCCAAGGGACAGGGAACACCGGGGAGCTGTTTTTT.

This chain uses TRBV28 with TRBJ1-2, with D perhaps TRBD1 (6 bases). Germline assignment: CDR1 MDHEN and CDR2 SYDVKM. Trimming removed 6 bases at V and 5 bases at J, with 22 bases between. The CDR3 sequence is 16 residues long. The CDR3 DNA follows: TGTGCCAGCAGAGCGACCGGGACCCAGGGGCGGTATGGCTACACCTTC. Translated, it gives CASRATGTQGRYGYTF.

CDR3 amino acids: CASRSTGGVNQPQHF. The CDR3 DNA reads TGTGCCAGCAGAAGTACAGGGGGAGTCAATCAGCCCCAGCATTTT. This rearrangement joins TRBV28 to TRBJ1-5, with TRBD1 matching over 8 bases. Germline lookup yields CDR1 MDHEN and CDR2 SYDVKM. V lost 6 bases, J lost 3 bases, and 7 bases stayed unmatched. This CDR3 comprises 15 residues.

The J gene is TRBJ1-5, the V gene TRBV7-8, with 7 bases fitting TRBD1. Per the germline V gene, CDR1 is SGHVS and CDR2 is FQNEAQ. V lost 5 bases, J lost 6 bases, and 7 bases stayed unmatched. The CDR3 spans 14 residues. The CDR3 reads CASSLDRAGQPQHF. The CDR3 DNA follows: TGTGCCAGCAGCCTAGACAGGGCCGGTCAGCCCCAGCATTTT.

The chain recombines TRBV29-1 with TRBJ1-2; no firm D call. This CDR3 comprises 12 residues. In germline, CDR1 is SQVTM, CDR2 ANQGSEA. V was shortened by 4 bases and J by 11 bases, with 17 bases between the two germline ends. The CDR3 is CSVVEGPLKYTF. The CDR3 region has the DNA TGCAGCGTTGTGGAAGGGCCCCTGAAGTACACCTTC.

The chain joins TRBV4-3 to TRBJ1-5; D is unclear. Trimming removed 0 bases at V and 7 bases at J, with 13 bases between. The CDR3 has 15 residues. Germline-derived CDR1 and CDR2 are LGHNA and YSLEER. DNA for the CDR3: TGCGCCAGCAGCCAAGATAAGGGTCCTCGGCAGCCCCAGCATTTT. This encodes CASSQDKGPRQPQHF.

The chain is built from TRBV3-1 (or the pseudogene TRBV3-2) and TRBJ1-5; 8 nucleotides match TRBD1. The CDR3 extends over 12 amino acids. CDR1 and CDR2 (germline): LGHDT, YNNKEL (reference sequence). Germline trimming cut 5 bases from V and 13 bases from J; bases unmatched to any gene: 7. The CDR3 DNA reads TGTGCCAGCAGCATAGGGACAGGCATACAGCATTTT. Translation gives CASSIGTGIQHF.